This T cell receptor beta chain was profiled in a study of blood T cell repertoires in COVID-19. TCRdb keeps only in-frame clones here, not all; method: immunoSEQ multiplex PCR. The data show 150,000 to 200,000 clones, 88% seen once. The CDR3 is made up of 12 amino acids. V lost 12 bases to trimming and J lost 4 bases, with 14 bases between them. CDR1 KGHDR and CDR2 SFDVKD come from the germline V gene. Sequencing was done on a sample of peripheral blood. The origin of this receptor is a man in his sixties with acute or convalescent COVID-19. The chain employs TRBV24-1 and TRBJ1-1; possible D gene TRBD1, 5 bases. CDR3 protein: CARDFEGTEAFF. In DNA form, the CDR3 reads TGTGCCCGGGACTTTGAGGGCACTGAAGCTTTCTTT.